The clone carrying this T cell receptor beta chain was recorded many times. The data belong to a study of blood T cells in healthy people across ages. This CDR3 region has 15 residues. The germline V gene encodes CDR1 SEHNR and CDR2 FQNEAQ (reference sequence). Trimming took 5 bases from V and 6 from J, leaving 19 bases between them. Using a J-beta primer mix together with a sample-barcoded 5' primer, a second PCR was run for roughly 7 to 12 cycles. TCRdb reprocessed the 5' RACE reads via MiXCR and lists one record per CDR3 protein. Among hundreds of thousands of distinct CDR3 sequences listed, 58% were seen once.

This sequence was found in a man between 25 and 39 years old in good health. The sample taken for sequencing was blood. The chain is built from TRBV7-9 and TRBJ1-2; D gene unclear. The chain's CDR3 is CASSPLSGRRDGYTF. The CDR3 bases are TGTGCCAGCAGCCCCCTTTCGGGCCGTCGGGATGGCTACACCTTC.